The 26 T cell receptor beta chains presented below share a single source sample, sequenced in a study of T cell repertoires in cytomegalovirus infection. TCRdb ran MiXCR on the reads and lists one entry per CDR3 protein. The sample gives some 200,000 distinct CDR3 sequences, roughly 9% of which show up once; about 4.6% is in the top ten. Sequenced material: PBMCs. These receptors came from a human donor in good health (CMV status not recorded). Some clones in this sample may be carry-over from other donors' samples.

This clonotype has ten or more counts. The chain is built from TRBV2 and TRBJ2-5, with 7 bases aligning to TRBD2. The CDR3 spans 14 residues. V was pared by 8 bases and J by 6 bases, with 12 bases of the junction left unmatched. In germline, CDR1 is SNHLY, CDR2 FYNNEI. The CDR3 DNA reads as TGTGCCAGCTTCGGGGGGAGGACCGGAAAGACCCAGTACTTC. Translation gives CASFGGRTGKTQYF.

In regard to this clonotype: The limits of the CDR3 on the DNA are not certain, so only TCRdb's listed CDR3 is given. The chain recombines TRBV28 with TRBJ1-1. From germline, CDR1 is MDHEN and CDR2 SYDVKM. The CDR3 adds up to 14 amino acids, both ends counted. The chain's CDR3 is CASSSSWLGTEAFF.

This clonotype was found many times. The chain combines TRBV5-6 with TRBJ1-2, with 12 bases lining up with TRBD1. The CDR3 consists of 14 residues. J gave up 8 bases and V 3 bases, and 5 bases lay outside the gene matches. Germline CDR1 reads SGHDT; CDR2 reads YYEEEE. The CDR3 coding sequence is TGTGCCAGCAGCTACGGGACAGGGGGCCAAGGCTACACCTTC. Amino acid sequence: CASSYGTGGQGYTF.

V usage is TRBV29-1 and J usage is TRBJ2-5; 7 nucleotides agree with TRBD1. This CDR3 contains 15 residues. Trimming removed 6 bases from V and 0 bases from J; junction bases left unmatched: 10. Germline V gene sequence: CDR1 SQVTM, CDR2 ANQGSEA. The CDR3 region has the DNA TGCAGCGTGGTCCTATTGACAGGGTACCAAGAGACCCAGTACTTC. Translated: CSVVLLTGYQETQYF.

This clonotype was detected a few times. The CDR3 here is CASSYPNYEQYF. The CDR3 DNA is TGTGCCAGCAGCTATCCTAACTACGAGCAGTACTTC. The chain is built from TRBV12-3 or TRBV12-4 and TRBJ2-7, with D uncertain. CDR3 length: 12 residues. Trimming left V 6 bases short and J 3 bases short, with 9 bases between.

In its sample, this clonotype was seen a few times. The chain links TRBV29-1 to TRBJ1-1; TRBD1 is a possible D gene (5 bases). V gave up 6 bases and J gave up 1 base, with 12 bases separating them. Germline V gene data show CDR1 as SQVTM and CDR2 as ANQGSEA. This CDR3 is built from 13 residues. The CDR3 spells CSVASQGNTEAFF. Written as DNA, the CDR3 is TGCAGCGTGGCGTCCCAGGGGAACACTGAAGCTTTCTTT.

This clonotype has more than one count but fewer than ten. The genes are TRBV6-6 and TRBJ2-7; 7 bases line up with TRBD1. The CDR3 runs to 17 residues. The germline CDR1 and CDR2 sequences are MNHNY and SVGAGI (reference sequence). V shed 0 bases and J 0 bases; nucleotides not matched to a gene: 8. CDR3 protein: CASSYSSGTDSSYEQYF. The CDR3 DNA reads TGTGCCAGCAGTTACTCTTCCGGGACAGACAGCTCCTACGAGCAGTACTTC.

This clonotype was counted a few times. This chain connects TRBV28 to TRBJ1-4; D remains ambiguous. Germline CDR1 and CDR2: MDHEN and SYDVKM. The CDR3 is 13 amino acids. V was shortened by 6 bases and J by 6 bases, with 11 bases between the two germline ends. This CDR3 reads CASRIMNDEKLFF. In DNA form, the CDR3 reads TGTGCCAGCAGAATAATGAATGATGAAAAACTGTTTTTT.

This clonotype was seen only a few times. The rearrangement joins TRBV6-2 or TRBV6-3 to TRBJ1-1; D might be TRBD1 (5 bases). The CDR3 covers 11 residues. Trimming stripped 8 bases from V and 6 bases from J, with 10 bases between. Germline V gene data show CDR1 as MNHEY and CDR2 as SVGEGT. The CDR3 spells CASGTFAEAFF. The CDR3 DNA follows: TGTGCCAGCGGGACTTTCGCTGAAGCTTTCTTT.

This clonotype was counted only a few times. V gene TRBV20-1 combines with J gene TRBJ2-7; D tentatively reads TRBD1 or TRBD2 (5 bases each). Germline V lookup: CDR1 DFQATT, CDR2 SNEGSKA (reference sequence). V lost 6 bases and J 5 bases, leaving 20 bases between the germline ends. The CDR3 covers 14 residues. This CDR3 reads CSAQVQGDPHEQYF. For the CDR3, the DNA is TGCAGTGCGCAAGTGCAGGGAGATCCCCACGAGCAGTACTTC.

This clonotype has just a few counts. The chain carries TRBV19 and TRBJ1-5; D is unclear. Trimming removed 1 base from V and 3 bases from J, with 10 bases in between. The germline gives CDR1 LNHDA, CDR2 SQIVND (reference sequence). This CDR3 comprises 15 residues. CDR3 amino acids: CASSIARSYNQPQHF. CDR3 bases: TGTGCCAGTAGTATAGCGCGCAGCTACAATCAGCCCCAGCATTTT.

This clonotype ranks as medium-sized. J is TRBJ2-3 and V is TRBV7-2; 12 bases match TRBD2. The CDR3 totals 18 residues. Germline V CDR1 and CDR2: SGHTA, FQGNSA. The V and J ends lost 4 bases and 6 bases, in that order; junction bases with no gene match: 14. The CDR3 nucleotides read TGTGCCAGCAGCTACGGACTAGCGGGGATGCAGAGAGGGGATACGCAGTATTTT. Translated, it gives CASSYGLAGMQRGDTQYF.

This clonotype was seen at least ten times. This chain joins TRBV7-2 and TRBJ1-2; 10 bases align to TRBD1. There are 15 residues in the CDR3. V trimming: 0 bases; J trimming: 8 bases; junction bases outside the gene matches: 6. From germline, CDR1 is SGHTA and CDR2 FQGNSA. Here the CDR3 reads CASSLADRGSGGYTF. CDR3 DNA: TGTGCCAGCAGCTTAGCGGACAGGGGGTCGGGCGGCTACACCTTC.

This clonotype has a count of ten or more. This rearrangement joins TRBV12-3 or TRBV12-4 to TRBJ2-7; 9 positions agree with TRBD1. The CDR3 is 15 amino acids. With V trimmed by 7 bases and J by 2 bases, 9 bases remained unmatched. The CDR3 nucleotides are TGTGCCAGCACTCTGGCGACAGGGGGGACCTACGAGCAGTACTTC. It codes for CASTLATGGTYEQYF.

This chain uses TRBV6-2 or TRBV6-3 with TRBJ1-5; D might be TRBD1 (5 bases). Trimming cost V 5 bases and J 4 bases, with 18 bases left between them. This CDR3 has 16 amino acids. From germline, CDR1 is MNHEY and CDR2 SVGEGT. CDR3 loop: CASSKPGTASNQPQHF. CDR3 nucleotide sequence: TGTGCCAGCAGTAAGCCCGGGACGGCTTCGAATCAGCCCCAGCATTTT.

This clonotype was observed a handful of times. The chain uses TRBV3-1 and TRBJ2-1, with TRBD2 matching over 8 bases. Trimming cost V 1 base and J 1 base; bases outside gene matches: 15. The germline gives CDR1 LGHDT, CDR2 YNNKEL (reference sequence). CDR3 length equals 20 residues. The CDR3 protein is CASSQGIPGLGVVSYNEQFF. The CDR3 DNA reads as TGTGCCAGCAGCCAAGGGATACCGGGACTAGGGGTAGTTTCCTACAATGAGCAGTTCTTC.

This clonotype was seen at least ten times. The chain has TRBV7-2 and TRBJ2-7, with 7 bases matching TRBD2. Germline V gives CDR1 SGHTA, CDR2 FQGNSA. Trimming removed 4 bases from V and 2 bases from J; junction bases left unmatched: 5. CDR3 size: 14 residues. CDR3 coding DNA: TGTGCCAGCAGCTACGGGAGGCACCCCTACGAGCAGTACTTC. Protein: CASSYGRHPYEQYF.

The gene calls are TRBV20-1 and TRBJ2-1; 9 bases fit TRBD1. V lost 3 bases, J lost 10 bases, and 13 bases stayed unmatched. There are 15 residues in the CDR3. Germline V CDR1 and CDR2: DFQATT, SNEGSKA (reference sequence). This CDR3 reads CSASEDRGFSGEQFF. DNA for the CDR3: TGCAGTGCTAGCGAGGACAGGGGATTTTCCGGGGAGCAGTTCTTC.

There are many counts of this clonotype. The rearrangement uses TRBV28 and TRBJ2-7; D is undetermined. The germline V gene encodes CDR1 MDHEN and CDR2 SYDVKM. This CDR3 comprises 14 residues. Trimming removed 2 bases at V and 3 bases at J, with 11 bases between. The CDR3: CASSLRVQLYEQYF. CDR3 nucleotide sequence: TGTGCCAGCAGTTTAAGGGTACAGCTCTACGAGCAGTACTTC.

This clonotype was seen repeatedly, ten times or more. This rearrangement joins TRBV5-1 to TRBJ1-2, with 9 bases that match TRBD1. The length of the CDR3 is 15 residues. V lost 4 bases, J lost 4 bases, and 8 bases stayed unmatched. Germline V gene data show CDR1 as SGHRS and CDR2 as YFSETQ. The CDR3 reads CASSTTTTGGYGYTF. In DNA, the CDR3 is TGCGCCAGCAGCACAACAACGACAGGGGGCTATGGCTACACCTTC.

The rearrangement uses TRBV19 and TRBJ1-1, with 9 bases fitting TRBD1. V was clipped by 5 bases and J by 1 base; unmatched bases: 5. This CDR3 has 15 amino acids. In germline, CDR1 is LNHDA, CDR2 SQIVND (reference sequence). As DNA, the CDR3 is TGTGCCAGTAGTGACCAGGGACAGGGGAACACTGAAGCTTTCTTT. Translated: CASSDQGQGNTEAFF.

In this sample, this clonotype turned up many times. The rearrangement joins TRBV7-2 to TRBJ2-3, with 9 bases fitting TRBD2. Trimming took 1 base from V and 2 from J; bases not matched to a gene: 7. Germline lookup yields CDR1 SGHTA and CDR2 FQGNSA. This CDR3 is 17 amino acids long. This chain's CDR3 is CASSLDPIAGVTDTQYF. DNA for the CDR3: TGTGCCAGCAGCTTAGACCCCATAGCGGGAGTCACAGATACGCAGTATTTT.

V is TRBV2 and J is TRBJ1-2; unclear D gene. Trimming left V 8 bases short and J 5 bases short, with 21 bases between. This CDR3 contains 15 residues. In germline, CDR1 is SNHLY, CDR2 FYNNEI. The CDR3 DNA is TGTGCCAGCTCGGATCAAGTAGCCGGAATATATGGCTACACCTTC. Translation: CASSDQVAGIYGYTF.

This clonotype has a handful of counts. This chain links TRBV20-1 with TRBJ1-1; 7 nucleotides match TRBD1. Trimming took 3 bases from V and 5 from J; bases not matched to a gene: 9. This CDR3 has 14 residues. Germline lookup yields CDR1 DFQATT and CDR2 SNEGSKA (reference sequence). The DNA for the CDR3 is TGCAGTGCTAGGCCACAGGGGATCCCTACTGAAGCTTTCTTT. It encodes CSARPQGIPTEAFF.

This clonotype was seen at least ten times. This chain's CDR3 is CASSESNLALYNSPLHF. The CDR3 nucleotides read TGTGCCAGCAGTGAATCTAATTTGGCCCTCTATAATTCACCCCTCCACTTT. The V gene is TRBV2, the J gene TRBJ1-6; the D is unclear. V was cut by 2 bases and J by 3 bases, with 14 bases left in between. CDR1 and CDR2 from the germline V gene are SNHLY and FYNNEI. The CDR3 totals 17 residues. Based on the CDR3 plus reference TRBV2 and TRBJ1-6, the full variable domain is EPEVTQTPSHQVTQMGQEVILRCVPISNHLYFYWYRQILGQKVEFLVSFYNNEISEKSEIFDDQFSVERPDGSNFTLKIRSTKLEDSAMYFCASSESNLALYNSPLHFGNGTRLTVT.

This clonotype occurred many times. CDR3 coding DNA: TGTGCCAGCAGCTTATCGGGACTAGCGGGACACGAGCAGTACTTC. Translated, it gives CASSLSGLAGHEQYF. This chain joins TRBV7-2 and TRBJ2-7; 13 bases align to TRBD2. Germline CDR1 is SGHTA and CDR2 is FQGNSA. This CDR3 region has 15 residues. The trim removed 2 bases at V and 5 bases at J, leaving 3 bases unmatched.